This TCR beta chain was captured in a study of T cells expressing NK-cell markers. Study background: Source material for TCR beta repertoires consisted of sorted CD3+CD56+NKG2C+, CD3+CD56+NKG2C- and CD3+CD56-NKG2C+ T cells.

The CDR3 length is 16 residues. In germline, CDR1 is SGHRS, CDR2 YFSETQ. TCRdb reworked the 5' RACE reads into one entry per CDR3 protein, no DNA. The sample has 550,000 to 600,000 distinct CDR3 sequences. The rearrangement joins TRBV5-1 to TRBJ2-1; TCRdb proposes TRBD2, but this gene call is untestable without DNA. Material for sequencing was blood T cells: a sorted CD56 or NKG2C T cell subset, CD4+ or CD8+ T cells, or bulk PBMC T cells (not recorded which). This sequence originates from a man between 18 and 29 years old in good health. CDR3 region: CASSLTTSGSYNEQFF.